A selection of T cell receptor beta chains follows, all from one sample in a study of cytomegalovirus exposure and HLA in healthy donors. Libraries were prepared by immunoSEQ multiplex PCR; TCRdb keeps only in-frame clonotypes and omits some of them. The repertoire includes about 110,000 clones, around 70% of them detected once, and roughly 4.2% sits in the top ten. Material: PBMCs. These receptors were collected from a woman between 40 and 55 years old in good health and CMV-seropositive. The CDR3 runs from the conserved cysteine through the conserved F or W. A D gene is named only where the DNA matches it firmly. Rows give clone size only sometimes, using once, few, many, or a class for an expanded clone.

>TRBV5-1|TRBD2|TRBJ2-7|.
TGCGCCAGCAGCCCCTGGACTAGCGAAACCTACGAGCAGTACTTC
CASSPWTSETYEQYF
>TRBV5-1|TRBD2|TRBJ2-5|.
TGCGCCAGCAGCTTGGGCGGGACTAGCATAGAGACCCAGTACTTC
CASSLGGTSIETQYF
>TRBV19|TRBD2|TRBJ2-3|once
TGTGCCAGTAGTATGGAACGGGGGGGTGCGCAGTATTTT
CASSMERGGAQYF
>TRBV18|.|TRBJ1-5|.
TGTGCCAGCTCACCAGGGCAGGGCCAGCCCCAGCATTTT
CASSPGQGQPQHF
>TRBV27|.|TRBJ1-3|.
TGTGCCAGCAGCCTGGGGGGCTCTGGAAACACCATATATTTT
CASSLGGSGNTIYF
>TRBV7-9|TRBD1|TRBJ2-7|.
TGTGCCAGCAGCTTAGGGGGACAGGGGTCCTACGAGCAGTACTTC
CASSLGGQGSYEQYF
>TRBV30|TRBD1|TRBJ1-5|.
TGTGCCTGGAGCAGACAGGGGGTTTATCAGCCCCAGCATTTT
CAWSRQGVYQPQHF
>TRBV5-1|.|TRBJ2-6|.
TGCGCCAGCACCGGAGGGGTTTCTGGGGCCAACGTCCTGACTTTC
CASTGGVSGANVLTF
>TRBV9|.|TRBJ2-7|.
TGTGCCAGCAGCGTAGATGGACTCGTGGGCTACGAGCAGTACTTC
CASSVDGLVGYEQYF
>TRBV6-4|.|TRBJ1-2|.
TGTGCCAGCAGTGAGGGCGGTAGGGGCCGTTTCGGCTACACCTTC
CASSEGGRGRFGYTF
>TRBV2|TRBD2|TRBJ2-1|.
TGTGCCAGCAGTAAAACCCACCCGGCGGGAGGGCGGGGTGAGCAGTTCTTC
CASSKTHPAGGRGEQFF
>TRBV7-9|TRBD1|TRBJ1-4|.
TGTGCCAGCAGCTTACTAGGGACAGCCCTGGATGCAACTAATGAAAAACTGTTTTTT
CASSLLGTALDATNEKLFF
>TRBV19|TRBD2|TRBJ2-3|.
TGTGCCAGTAGTTCGACTAGCGGGATCGTTACAGATACGCAGTATTTT
CASSSTSGIVTDTQYF
>TRBV5-5|TRBD1|TRBJ1-5|.
TGTGCCAGCAGCGGACAGGGAACCGGGAATCAGCCCCAGCATTTT
CASSGQGTGNQPQHF
>TRBV5-4|.|TRBJ2-6|.
TGTGCCAGCAGCTTGGAAGCAATCGTCCTGACTTTC
CASSLEAIVLTF
>TRBV5-6|TRBD2|TRBJ2-5|.
TGTGCCAGCAGCGGGGGGACTAGCGGGTACCAAGAGACCCAGTACTTC
CASSGGTSGYQETQYF
>TRBV19|.|TRBJ1-1|.
TGTGCCAGTAGTTATACAGGGCAGAACACTGAAGCTTTCTTT
CASSYTGQNTEAFF
>TRBV5-1|TRBD2|TRBJ2-3|few
TGCGCCAGCAGCCTAGACCCTAGCGGACGCACAGATACGCAGTATTTT
CASSLDPSGRTDTQYF
>TRBV7-9|TRBD1|TRBJ2-2|.
TGTGCCAGCAGCTTAGGAGACAGGGCCGGGGAGCTGTTTTTT
CASSLGDRAGELFF
>TRBV5-1|.|TRBJ2-7|.
TGCGCCAGCAGCCGACAGCGCTCCTACGAGCAGTACTTC
CASSRQRSYEQYF
>TRBV14|.|TRBJ2-1|.
TGTGCCAGCAGCCAAGGAGGTAGTGAGCAGTTCTTC
CASSQGGSEQFF
>TRBV7-9|TRBD1|TRBJ2-3|.
TGTGCCAGCAGCCGCGGTACAGGGGGCATGACAGATACGCAGTATTTT
CASSRGTGGMTDTQYF
>TRBV25-1|TRBD2|TRBJ2-1|few
TGTGCCAGCAGTCTTGCTAGCGGGAGGAGTGAGCAGTTCTTC
CASSLASGRSEQFF
>TRBV5-1|.|TRBJ2-2|.
TGCGCCAGCAGCTTAACCGGGACAACCAACACCGGGGAGCTGTTTTTT
CASSLTGTTNTGELFF
>TRBV5-6|.|TRBJ1-5|.
TGTGCCAGCAGCTCGGGCGGCTTCAGGGGCGGGAATCAGCCCCAGCATTTT
CASSSGGFRGGNQPQHF
>TRBV7-9|TRBD2|TRBJ2-7|.
TGTGCCAGCAGCTCTAGCGGGGGACCCTACGAGCAGTACTTC
CASSSSGGPYEQYF
>TRBV11-2|.|TRBJ2-3|.
TGTGCCAGCAGCGGGGGGGCCGCAGATACGCAGTATTTT
CASSGGAADTQYF
>TRBV30|TRBD1|TRBJ2-7|.
TGTGCCAGGGAAACCGGGACAGGGGGTGGCGAGCAGTACTTC
CARETGTGGGEQYF
>TRBV7-9|TRBD2|TRBJ2-5|.
TGTGCCAGCAGCCATCCTCCTAGCGGGAGGTTTCAAGAGACCCAGTACTTC
CASSHPPSGRFQETQYF
>TRBV5-1|.|TRBJ2-2|.
TGCGCCAGCAGCTTGGGACTAGTTAATACCGGGGAGCTGTTTTTT
CASSLGLVNTGELFF
>TRBV18|TRBD2|TRBJ2-7|.
TGTGCCAGCTCACCACCCGGGGGACTAGCTGTCTACGAGCAGTACTTC
CASSPPGGLAVYEQYF
>TRBV30|.|TRBJ1-5|once
TGTGCCTGGAGCTCCCCGGGCAATCAGCCCCAGCATTTT
CAWSSPGNQPQHF
>TRBV7-6|.|TRBJ2-7|.
TGTGCCAGCAGCCCGGTTTGGTCAGGGGTGGAAGTCGGCGAGCAGTACTTC
CASSPVWSGVEVGEQYF
>TRBV5-1|.|TRBJ2-3|.
TGCGCCAGCAGCTTGGCCGGGGGAGATACGCAGTATTTT
CASSLAGGDTQYF
>TRBV21-1|.|TRBJ1-5|.
TGTGCCAGCAGCATCCGGGACACCGCTTTTAATCAGCCCCAGCATTTT
CASSIRDTAFNQPQHF
>TRBV7-9|TRBD2|TRBJ2-1|.
TGTTCCAGCAGCCAAGGACTAGCGGGCCCCTGGACAAGTGAGCAGTTCTTC
CSSSQGLAGPWTSEQFF
>TRBV18|.|TRBJ2-6|.
TGTGCCAGCTCACCACAACTAATCGGAAACTCTGGGGCCAACGTCCTGACTTTC
CASSPQLIGNSGANVLTF
>TRBV4-2|.|TRBJ1-3|.
TGTGCCAGCAGCCAAGCCGGTGGTGTGACAGGTCGGGCTGGAAACACCATATATTTT
CASSQAGGVTGRAGNTIYF
>TRBV27|TRBD2|TRBJ2-6|few
TGTGCCAGCACCCGTTCTAGCGGGAGAGTGGCTGGGGCCAACGTCCTGACTTTC
CASTRSSGRVAGANVLTF
>TRBV5-4|.|TRBJ1-2|.
TGTGCCAGCAGCCCCAGAAGGGGAAGTGCGCTCTATGGCTACACCTTC
CASSPRRGSALYGYTF
>TRBV5-1|TRBD1|TRBJ2-1|.
TGCGCCAGCAGCTTTGGACAGGGAGATGAGCAGTTCTTC
CASSFGQGDEQFF
>TRBV7-2|TRBD2|TRBJ2-1|.
TGTGCCAGCAGCTCGTCTGAACTAGCGGGGGGGCATAATGAGCAGTTCTTC
CASSSSELAGGHNEQFF
>TRBV18|.|TRBJ2-5|.
TGTGCCAGCTCACGATGGGACTCGCGGGAGACCCAGTACTTC
CASSRWDSRETQYF
>TRBV2|.|TRBJ1-6|.
TGTGCCAGCAAAGCCGAGAGCTCCTATAATTCACCCCTCCACTTT
CASKAESSYNSPLHF
>TRBV12-2|.|TRBJ2-7|.
TGTGCAAGTCGTTTAGACAGGGGGCCTTCCTACGAGCAGTACTTC
CASRLDRGPSYEQYF
>TRBV11-2|.|TRBJ2-5|.
TGTGCCAGCAGCTTGTCCCCCACAGGGGAGACCCAGTACTTC
CASSLSPTGETQYF
>TRBV27|.|TRBJ2-3|few
TGTGCCAGCAGTTTCACCCGGAGAGATACGCAGTATTTT
CASSFTRRDTQYF
>TRBV6-1|TRBD1|TRBJ1-1|.
TGTGCCAGCAGCCCAAACAGGGGGAAGGCTGAAGCTTTCTTT
CASSPNRGKAEAFF
>TRBV27|TRBD1|TRBJ2-1|.
TGTGCCAGCAGGAATACAGGGGGCCACGACAATGAGCAGTTCTTC
CASRNTGGHDNEQFF
>TRBV5-8|.|TRBJ1-1|.
TGTGCCAGCAGCTTATATGGGGGCCATGAAGCTTTCTTT
CASSLYGGHEAFF
>TRBV18|TRBD2|TRBJ2-2|.
TGTGCCAGCTCACCACCCTGGACTAGCCCCCTACCTAACACCGGGGAGCTGTTTTTT
CASSPPWTSPLPNTGELFF
>TRBV19|.|TRBJ2-5|.
TGTGCCAGTAGTATAGGAGGTAGAGGGGAGACCCAGTACTTC
CASSIGGRGETQYF
>TRBV7-3|.|TRBJ2-3|.
TGTGCCAGCAGCTTACAATTTCAGGGGACGCAGTATTTT
CASSLQFQGTQYF
>TRBV7-8|.|TRBJ2-5|few
TGTGCCAGCAGCTTAGATCAATCGGGGGCCCAGTACTTC
CASSLDQSGAQYF
>TRBV5-1|TRBD1|TRBJ2-6|.
TGCGCCAGCAGCTCTGGGTGGACAGGGATTCTCTCTGGGGCCAACGTCCTGACTTTC
CASSSGWTGILSGANVLTF
>TRBV5-1|.|TRBJ1-4|few
TGCGCCAGCAGCTTGGTTGGACAAACTAATGAAAAACTGTTTTTT
CASSLVGQTNEKLFF
>TRBV5-5|.|TRBJ2-7|.
TGTGCCAGCAGTTTAGCCGGGACACGCGAGCAGTACTTC
CASSLAGTREQYF
>TRBV10-3|TRBD2|TRBJ2-1|.
TGTGCCATCAGGCCCAGGACTAGCGGGGTTAATGAGCAGTTCTTC
CAIRPRTSGVNEQFF
>TRBV19|TRBD2|TRBJ2-2|.
TGTGCCAGTAGTCTCCTCCGGCTAGCGGGAGACGATGAGAACACCGGGGAGCTGTTTTTT
CASSLLRLAGDDENTGELFF